The 9 T cell receptor beta chains in this list originate from one sample, sequenced in a study of CD8 T cells in Susac syndrome. When the RNA was reverse transcribed, random hexamers were used with an input of roughly 0.45 to 1 ug. One entry per CDR3 protein, called by TCRdb with MiXCR from the immunoSEQ multiplex PCR reads. The table lists about 430,000 distinct CDR3 sequences, more than 80% of them singletons. Input material: CD8+ T cells from PBMCs. Source of these receptors: a human donor with multiple sclerosis.

V and J are TRBV20-1 and TRBJ1-1, with a tentative D call TRBD1 (5 bases). Germline V lookup: CDR1 DFQATT, CDR2 SNEGSKA (reference sequence). The V and J ends lost 3 bases and 1 base respectively, with 12 bases between them. The CDR3 has 14 residues. The CDR3 DNA reads TGCAGTGCTAGGCTTCGGGGGGAGAACACTGAAGCTTTCTTT. This gives the protein CSARLRGENTEAFF.

The chain links TRBV7-9 to TRBJ2-1, with TRBD2 matching over 7 bases. The CDR3 loop spans 17 amino acids. Germline V CDR1 and CDR2: SEHNR, FQNEAQ (reference sequence). Trimming removed 0 bases from V and 6 bases from J; junction bases left unmatched: 11. This CDR3 reads CASSLAFWSGIGNEQFF. The CDR3 bases are TGTGCCAGCAGCTTAGCTTTTTGGAGCGGGATCGGCAATGAGCAGTTCTTC.

A single count supports this clonotype. This chain connects TRBV28 to TRBJ1-2; D may be TRBD1 (5 bases). Germline CDR1 MDHEN, CDR2 SYDVKM. CDR3 length equals 16 residues. The V end was cut by 5 bases, the J end by 2 bases, with 18 bases between. The CDR3 loop reads CASSRIQETQNYGYTF. The CDR3, as DNA: TGTGCCAGCAGTCGGATACAGGAGACTCAAAACTATGGCTACACCTTC.

This chain joins TRBV6-1 and TRBJ1-5; no definite D call. Germline V gene lookup returns CDR1 MNHNS and CDR2 SASEGT. The CDR3 extends over 16 amino acids. Trimming cost V 10 bases and J 0 bases, with 19 bases left between them. CDR3 nucleotide sequence: TGTGCCACACCCAGACGGTTGATCTATAGCAATCAGCCCCAGCATTTT. Translated: CATPRRLIYSNQPQHF.

V and J are TRBV7-9 and TRBJ1-5; D ambiguous. Trimming shortened V by 8 bases and J by 5 bases, and 7 bases separated the two germline ends. Germline V gene lookup returns CDR1 SEHNR and CDR2 FQNEAQ (reference sequence). CDR3 length: 11 residues. For the CDR3, the DNA is TGTGCCAGCGGCCTCGATCAGCCCCAGCATTTT. This sequence encodes CASGLDQPQHF.

The rearrangement uses TRBV11-2 and TRBJ2-1; D call uncertain. This CDR3 has 13 residues. V was cut by 5 bases and J by 8 bases, with 13 bases left in between. Per germline, CDR1 SGHAT and CDR2 FQNNGV. The CDR3 here is CASSALHRDEQFF. DNA of the CDR3: TGTGCCAGCAGCGCCCTCCACCGAGATGAGCAGTTCTTC.

Written as DNA, the CDR3 is TGCGCCAGCAGCCAGGAAAGGGGGGACTCCTACGAGCAGTACTTC. This translates into CASSQERGDSYEQYF. The chain is built from TRBV4-1 and TRBJ2-7; D may match TRBD1 or TRBD2 (6 bases each). V was pared by 3 bases and J by 0 bases, with 12 bases between. The CDR3 sequence is 15 residues long. Per germline, CDR1 MGHRA and CDR2 YSYEKL.

The rearrangement links TRBV11-1 to TRBJ2-2; TRBD1 might be the D (5 bases). Trimming cost V 7 bases and J 2 bases, with 14 bases left between them. The V gene's germline CDR1 is SGHAT and CDR2 FQDESV (reference sequence). The CDR3 spans 15 residues. The CDR3 reads CASKPWGYNTGELFF. CDR3 nucleotides: TGTGCCAGCAAACCGTGGGGCTACAACACCGGGGAGCTGTTTTTT.

The V and J genes are TRBV21-1 and TRBJ2-3; the table assigns TRBD2, which was not confirmed against the DNA. TRBV21-1 counts as a pseudogene. The CDR3 covers 15 residues. This CDR3 is CASDFGGIGTDTQYF. The CDR3 DNA reads TGTGCCAGCGACTTTGGCGGGATAGGCACAGATACGCAGTATTTT.